Listed here are 27 T cell receptor beta chains from one sample, sequenced in a study of T cell repertoires in cytomegalovirus infection. TCRdb re-derived calls from the reads in MiXCR, one entry per CDR3 protein. The sample carries some 300,000 distinct CDR3 sequences, roughly a tenth recorded once. The sample consisted of PBMCs. These receptors were taken from a human donor in good health (CMV status not recorded). Some clones in this sample may be carry-over from other donors' samples.

This clonotype was observed many times. The chain employs TRBV28 and TRBJ2-3; D unresolved. Trimming cost V 5 bases and J 1 base, with 13 bases left between them. This CDR3 contains 15 residues. From germline, CDR1 is MDHEN and CDR2 SYDVKM. The CDR3 DNA reads TGTGCCAGCAGTAACCGTATAACCCGCACAGATACGCAGTATTTT. It is translated as CASSNRITRTDTQYF.

In this sample, this clonotype turned up many times. The chain recombines TRBV20-1 with TRBJ1-1; possible D gene TRBD1, 5 bases. Germline V gene data show CDR1 as DFQATT and CDR2 as SNEGSKA (reference sequence). The CDR3 is 13 residues long. Trimming left V 5 bases short and J 4 bases short, with 14 bases between. CDR3 DNA: TGCAGTGCTGGGACGGGGGGAAGCACTGAAGCTTTCTTT. Amino acids: CSAGTGGSTEAFF.

This clonotype was seen many times. The V gene is TRBV7-2, the J gene TRBJ1-3; D uncertain. The CDR3 has 14 residues. V was trimmed by 4 bases and J by 5 bases, leaving 12 bases between them. CDR1 is SGHTA, CDR2 FQGNSA, per germline. CDR3 region: CASSWWAERNTIYF. The CDR3, as DNA: TGTGCCAGCAGCTGGTGGGCGGAGAGAAACACCATATATTTT.

The V call is TRBV7-9, the J call TRBJ1-5; TRBD1 aligns across 7 bases. The CDR3 sequence is 17 residues long. Germline-derived CDR1 and CDR2 are SEHNR and FQNEAQ (reference sequence). V lost 0 bases, J lost 4 bases, and 9 bases stayed unmatched. CDR3 sequence (DNA): TGTGCCAGCAGCTTAGCGGGTAAGGGACAGCCAAATCAGCCCCAGCATTTT. Amino acid sequence: CASSLAGKGQPNQPQHF.

This clonotype was counted at least ten times. The CDR3 loop is CASSETPGTQYF. The CDR3, as DNA: TGTGCCAGCAGTGAAACCCCTGGTACGCAGTATTTT. The genes are TRBV2 and TRBJ2-3, with D uncertain. With 2 bases removed from V and 8 bases from J, the gap between germline ends came to 8 bases. The CDR3 consists of 12 residues. In germline, CDR1 is SNHLY, CDR2 FYNNEI.

The table lists this clonotype with a few counts. This sequence joins TRBV5-1 and TRBJ2-7; no firm D call. Germline lookup yields CDR1 SGHRS and CDR2 YFSETQ. This CDR3 is 12 amino acids long. The V gene lost 0 bases and the J gene lost 5 bases, with 6 bases spanning the gap. CDR3 in DNA: TGCGCCAGCAGCTTGGGGGCCCACGAGCAGTACTTC. Its protein is CASSLGAHEQYF.

The sample holds many counts of this clonotype. The chain combines TRBV25-1 with TRBJ2-5, with D perhaps matching TRBD2 (5 bases). Trimming pared 7 bases from V and 2 bases from J, leaving 8 bases between. The CDR3 has 12 residues. Germline lookup yields CDR1 MGHDK and CDR2 SYGVNS. The CDR3 region is CASNGEQETQYF. As DNA, the CDR3 is TGTGCCAGCAACGGGGAACAAGAGACCCAGTACTTC.

As for this clonotype: Being one base from a much bigger clone, this may be a read error. V usage is TRBV6-2 or TRBV6-3 and J usage is TRBJ1-6; tentatively, D is TRBD1 (6 bases). The CDR3 has 15 residues. Germline CDR1 and CDR2: MNHEY and SVGEGT. Here the CDR3 reads CASTSRTANNTPLHF. DNA of the CDR3: TGTGCCAGCACCTCCAGGACAGCGAATAATACACCCCTCCACTTT.

The chain recombines TRBV5-1 with TRBJ2-2; no definite D call. Germline V gives CDR1 SGHRS, CDR2 YFSETQ. This CDR3 is 12 amino acids long. Trimming shortened V by 5 bases and J by 5 bases, and 7 bases separated the two germline ends. CDR3 in DNA: TGCGCCAGCAGGATCAAAACCGGGGAGCTGTTTTTT. Translating gives CASRIKTGELFF.

This clonotype has ten or more counts. CDR3 in amino acids: CASSLTPQNGYTF. In nucleotides, the CDR3 is TGTGCCAGCAGTTTAACCCCGCAAAATGGCTACACCTTC. This chain connects TRBV28 to TRBJ1-2; D remains ambiguous. CDR3 length equals 13 residues. Trimming took off 2 bases at V and 6 bases at J, with 10 bases between the two ends. Germline V lookup: CDR1 MDHEN, CDR2 SYDVKM.

CDR3 protein: CSAGWRGGYEQYF. The CDR3 coding sequence is TGCAGTGCTGGATGGCGGGGGGGCTACGAGCAGTACTTC. The gene calls are TRBV20-1 and TRBJ2-7, with TRBD2 identical over 9 bases. The CDR3 has 13 amino acids. CDR1 DFQATT and CDR2 SNEGSKA come from the germline V gene (reference sequence). Germline trimming cut 5 bases from V and 3 bases from J; bases unmatched to any gene: 5.

A word on this clonotype: This may stem from a read error, because a much larger clone lies one nucleotide away. The V gene is TRBV7-6, the J gene TRBJ2-1, with a possible D match to TRBD1 (6 bases). Trimming cost V 11 bases and J 6 bases, with 17 bases left between them. Germline-derived CDR1 and CDR2 are SGHVS and FNYEAQ. The CDR3 sequence is 13 residues long. Here the CDR3 reads CAGTTGTFNEQFF. CDR3 coding DNA: TGTGCCGGCACCACAGGGACCTTCAATGAGCAGTTCTTC.

This clonotype was counted a few times. The chain couples TRBV2 to TRBJ2-1; no definite D call. V was clipped by 5 bases and J by 7 bases, with 12 bases between them. There are 13 residues in the CDR3. Germline V CDR1 and CDR2: SNHLY, FYNNEI. CDR3 in amino acids: CASSSPDLNEQFF. CDR3 DNA: TGTGCCAGCAGTTCTCCGGACCTAAATGAGCAGTTCTTC.

For this clonotype: This could be a read error, since a much larger clone is one nucleotide away. The chain carries TRBV29-1 and TRBJ2-7; weak D call: TRBD2 (6 bases). The CDR3 is made up of 14 amino acids. Germline CDR1 reads SQVTM; CDR2 reads ANQGSEA. The CDR3 loop reads CRVEDGTDTYEQYF. Written as DNA, the CDR3 is TGCAGAGTTGAAGATGGGACTGACACCTACGAGCAGTACTTC.

Regarding this clonotype: This could be a read error, since a much larger clone is one nucleotide away. This is likely a read error, given that the CDR3 carries no conserved phenylalanine or tryptophan at its end. CDR3 DNA sequence: TGTGCCAGCAGTGTCCGGGACCTAAACACCATATATTAT. Its translation is CASSVRDLNTIYY. The chain uses TRBV6-6 and TRBJ1-3, with a possible D match to TRBD1 (5 bases). Germline CDR1 and CDR2: MNHNY and SVGAGI (reference sequence). The V end was cut by 5 bases, the J end by 6 bases, with 11 bases between. The CDR3 is 13 residues long.

This chain connects TRBV29-1 to TRBJ1-2, with D tentatively TRBD1 (5 bases). This CDR3 is 11 amino acids long. V was cut by 2 bases and J by 7 bases, with 8 bases left in between. Germline-derived CDR1 and CDR2 are SQVTM and ANQGSEA. In DNA, the CDR3 is TGCAGCGTTGAAACCAGGGCTGGCTACACCTTC. This sequence encodes CSVETRAGYTF.

The table lists this clonotype with many counts. This chain links TRBV7-2 with TRBJ2-2, with 12 bases identical to TRBD1. Germline CDR1 reads SGHTA; CDR2 reads FQGNSA. V shed 5 bases, J shed 6 bases, and the junction held 10 bases outside the gene matches. This CDR3 is built from 17 residues. The DNA of the CDR3 is TGTGCCAGCAGCCCTGGGACAGGGGGCTTTTTATCCGGGGAGCTGTTTTTT. Its translation is CASSPGTGGFLSGELFF.

Comments on this clonotype: A clone one base away is much larger, so this may be a read error. The chain employs TRBV20-1 and TRBJ2-1; 7 positions agree with TRBD2. V was clipped by 5 bases and J by 0 bases; unmatched bases: 4. CDR1 and CDR2 (germline): DFQATT, SNEGSKA (reference sequence). CDR3 length: 14 residues. CDR3 sequence (DNA): TGCAGTGCTGGCTGGGGGGGCTCCTACAATGAGCAGTTCTTC. It is translated as CSAGWGGSYNEQFF.

This clonotype was seen more than once but under ten times. The chain carries TRBV6-5 and TRBJ1-4; possible D gene TRBD1, 6 bases. Germline V gene sequence: CDR1 MNHEY, CDR2 SVGAGI. The V and J ends lost 0 bases and 7 bases respectively, with 12 bases between them. The CDR3 spans 15 residues. The CDR3 is CASSYSYREGEKLFF. The CDR3 DNA follows: TGTGCCAGCAGTTACTCGTACAGGGAGGGTGAAAAACTGTTTTTT.

This clonotype was found a few times. The genes are TRBV20-1 and TRBJ1-1, with no clear D. The germline CDR1 and CDR2 sequences are DFQATT and SNEGSKA (reference sequence). This CDR3 has 13 residues. Trimming pared 5 bases from V and 2 bases from J, leaving 12 bases between. The CDR3 region is CSAGVRVNTEAFF. The CDR3 DNA follows: TGCAGTGCTGGTGTCCGGGTTAACACTGAAGCTTTCTTT.

The chain employs TRBV27 and TRBJ2-1; maybe TRBD2 (7 bases). Germline V lookup: CDR1 MNHEY, CDR2 SMNVEV (reference sequence). The CDR3 totals 15 residues. V was clipped by 2 bases and J by 8 bases, with 16 bases between them. The CDR3 DNA sequence: TGTGCCAGCAGTTTAGATCCCCGCGGGGGCTATGAGCAGTTCTTC. It yields the protein CASSLDPRGGYEQFF.

V and J are TRBV12-3 or TRBV12-4 and TRBJ2-1; weak D call: TRBD2 (6 bases). V lost 7 bases and J lost 0, with 13 bases in between. The CDR3 is made up of 15 amino acids. In DNA, the CDR3 is TGTGCCAGCACCCCGGGAGCGAGCTCCTACAATGAGCAGTTCTTC. Its translation: CASTPGASSYNEQFF.

This clonotype has a handful of counts. The chain joins TRBV27 to TRBJ2-7; maybe TRBD2 (5 bases). The germline V gene has CDR1 MNHEY and CDR2 SMNVEV (reference sequence). Trimming stripped 4 bases from V and 6 bases from J, with 13 bases between. CDR3 length: 13 amino acids. The chain's CDR3 is CASSSSPGVEQYV. CDR3 sequence (DNA): TGTGCCAGCAGTTCTAGCCCAGGTGTCGAGCAGTACGTC.

The chain employs TRBV20-1 and TRBJ2-5, with 11 bases that match TRBD2. CDR1 and CDR2 from the germline V gene are DFQATT and SNEGSKA (reference sequence). The CDR3 length is 16 residues. V lost 5 bases to trimming and J lost 0 bases; unmatched junction nucleotides: 8. The CDR3 sequence is CSARLAGGPNQETQYF. DNA of the CDR3: TGCAGTGCTCGTCTAGCGGGGGGCCCAAACCAAGAGACCCAGTACTTC.

CDR3 coding DNA: TGTGCCAGCAGGTACCACAATGAGCAGTTCTTC. Translation: CASRYHNEQFF. V gene TRBV6-5 combines with J gene TRBJ2-1; D unclear. Trimming shortened V by 6 bases and J by 5 bases, and 5 bases separated the two germline ends. Per germline, CDR1 MNHEY and CDR2 SVGAGI. The CDR3 covers 11 residues.

This clonotype was seen at least ten times. The chain employs TRBV6-6 and TRBJ2-1; 8 bases match TRBD2. CDR1 and CDR2 from the germline V gene are MNHNY and SVGAGI (reference sequence). This CDR3 spans 16 amino acids. V gave up 7 bases and J gave up 6 bases; unmatched junction bases: 14. CDR3 sequence reads: CASTYAGGGTPNEQFF. CDR3 bases: TGTGCCAGCACCTACGCGGGCGGGGGGACCCCCAATGAGCAGTTCTTC.

The table lists this clonotype with many counts. The chain is built from TRBV6-2 or TRBV6-3 and TRBJ2-2; maybe TRBD1 (6 bases). The CDR3 is 15 residues long. V was shortened by 6 bases and J by 5 bases, with 16 bases between the two germline ends. Germline values: CDR1 MNHEY, CDR2 SVGEGT. The CDR3 region is CASSPEMTGTGELFF. CDR3 nucleotide sequence: TGTGCCAGCAGCCCCGAGATGACAGGAACCGGGGAGCTGTTTTTT.